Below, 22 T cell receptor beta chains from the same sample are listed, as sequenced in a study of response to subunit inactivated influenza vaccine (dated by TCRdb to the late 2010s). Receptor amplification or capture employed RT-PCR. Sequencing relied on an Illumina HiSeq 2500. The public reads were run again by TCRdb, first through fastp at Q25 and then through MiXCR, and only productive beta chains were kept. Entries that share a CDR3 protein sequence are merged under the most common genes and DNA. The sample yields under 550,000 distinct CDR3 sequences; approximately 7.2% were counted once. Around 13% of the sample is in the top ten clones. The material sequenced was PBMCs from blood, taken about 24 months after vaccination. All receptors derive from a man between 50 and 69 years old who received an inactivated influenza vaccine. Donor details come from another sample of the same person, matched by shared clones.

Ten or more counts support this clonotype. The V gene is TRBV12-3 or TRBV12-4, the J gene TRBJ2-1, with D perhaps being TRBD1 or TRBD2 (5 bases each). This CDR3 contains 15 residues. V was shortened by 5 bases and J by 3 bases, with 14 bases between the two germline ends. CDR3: CASSPRDLSYNEQFF. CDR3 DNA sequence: TGTGCCAGCAGTCCCAGGGACCTCAGCTACAATGAGCAGTTCTTC.

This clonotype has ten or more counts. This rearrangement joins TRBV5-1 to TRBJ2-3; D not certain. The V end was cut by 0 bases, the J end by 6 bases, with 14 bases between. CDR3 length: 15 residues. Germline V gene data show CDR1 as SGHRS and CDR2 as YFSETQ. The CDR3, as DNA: TGCGCCAGCAGCTTGGTGGGATCAGCTGACGATACGCAGTATTTT. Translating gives CASSLVGSADDTQYF. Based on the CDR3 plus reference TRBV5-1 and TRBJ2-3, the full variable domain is KAGVTQTPRYLIKTRGQQVTLSCSPISGHRSVSWYQQTPGQGLQFLFEYFSETQRNKGNFPGRFSGRQFSNSRSEMNVSTLELGDSALYLCASSLVGSADDTQYFGPGTRLTVL.

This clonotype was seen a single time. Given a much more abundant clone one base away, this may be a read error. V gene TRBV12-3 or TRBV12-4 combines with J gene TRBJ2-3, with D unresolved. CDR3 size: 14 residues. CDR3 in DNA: TGTGTCAGCAGTTTGGGTACGCGCACAGATACGCAGTATTTT. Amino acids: CVSSLGTRTDTQYF.

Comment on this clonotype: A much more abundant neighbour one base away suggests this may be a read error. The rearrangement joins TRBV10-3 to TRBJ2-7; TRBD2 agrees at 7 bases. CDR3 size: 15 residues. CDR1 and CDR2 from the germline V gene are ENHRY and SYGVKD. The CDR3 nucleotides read TGTGCCGTCAGTCCCCGGACGGGAGGCTCCTACGAGCAGTACTTC. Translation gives CAVSPRTGGSYEQYF.

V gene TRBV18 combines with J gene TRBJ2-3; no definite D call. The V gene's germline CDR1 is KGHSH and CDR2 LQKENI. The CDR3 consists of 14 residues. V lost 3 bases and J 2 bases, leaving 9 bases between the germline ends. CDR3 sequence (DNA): TGTGCCAGCTCACCTCCAAGTGCCACAGATACGCAGTATTTT. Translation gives CASSPPSATDTQYF.

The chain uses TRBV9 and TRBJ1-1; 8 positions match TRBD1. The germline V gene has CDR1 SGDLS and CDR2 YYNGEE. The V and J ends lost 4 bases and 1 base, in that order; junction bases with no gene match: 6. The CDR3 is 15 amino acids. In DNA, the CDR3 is TGTGCCAGCAGCCCCCGGGACAGGCCGAACACTGAAGCTTTCTTT. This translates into CASSPRDRPNTEAFF.

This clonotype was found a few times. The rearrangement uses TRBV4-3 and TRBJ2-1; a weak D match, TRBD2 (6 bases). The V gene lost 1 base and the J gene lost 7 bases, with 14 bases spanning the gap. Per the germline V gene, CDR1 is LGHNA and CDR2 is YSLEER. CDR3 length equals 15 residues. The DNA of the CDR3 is TGCGCCAGCAGCCAAGGCTGGGGGGTACAGAATGAGCAGTTCTTC. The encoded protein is CASSQGWGVQNEQFF.

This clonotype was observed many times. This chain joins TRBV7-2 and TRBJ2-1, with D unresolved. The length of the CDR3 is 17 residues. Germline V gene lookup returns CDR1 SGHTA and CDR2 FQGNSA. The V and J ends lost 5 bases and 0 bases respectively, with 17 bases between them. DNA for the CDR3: TGTGCCAGCAGCGCCCGTCAAACAGCTAGCTCCTACAATGAGCAGTTCTTC. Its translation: CASSARQTASSYNEQFF. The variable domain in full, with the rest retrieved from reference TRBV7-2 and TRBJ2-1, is GAGVSQSPSNKVTEKGKDVELRCDPISGHTALYWYRQSLGQGLEFLIYFQGNSAPDKSGLPSDRFSAERTGGSVSTLTIQRTQQEDSAVYLCASSARQTASSYNEQFFGPGTRLTVL.

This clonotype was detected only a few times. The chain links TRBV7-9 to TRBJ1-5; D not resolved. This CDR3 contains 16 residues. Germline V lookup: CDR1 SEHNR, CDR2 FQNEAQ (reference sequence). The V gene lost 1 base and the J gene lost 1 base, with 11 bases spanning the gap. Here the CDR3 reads CASSLGATGSNQPQHF. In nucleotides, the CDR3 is TGTGCCAGCAGCTTAGGTGCGACGGGAAGCAATCAGCCCCAGCATTTT. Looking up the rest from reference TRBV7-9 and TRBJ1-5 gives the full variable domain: DTGVSQNPRHKITKRGQNVTFRCDPISEHNRLYWYRQTLGQGPEFLTYFQNEAQLEKSRLLSDRFSAERPKGSFSTLEIQRTEQGDSAMYLCASSLGATGSNQPQHFGDGTRLSIL.

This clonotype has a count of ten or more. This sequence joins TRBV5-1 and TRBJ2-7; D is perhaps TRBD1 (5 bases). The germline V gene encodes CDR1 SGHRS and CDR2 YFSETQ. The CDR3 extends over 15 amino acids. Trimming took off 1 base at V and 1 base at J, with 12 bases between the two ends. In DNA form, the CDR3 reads TGCGCCAGCAGCTTGAACAGGCTCCAGTCCTACGAGCAGTACTTC. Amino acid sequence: CASSLNRLQSYEQYF.

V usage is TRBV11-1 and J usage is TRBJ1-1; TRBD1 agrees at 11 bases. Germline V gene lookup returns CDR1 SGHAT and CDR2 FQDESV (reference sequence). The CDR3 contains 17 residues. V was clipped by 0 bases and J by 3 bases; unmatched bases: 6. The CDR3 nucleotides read TGTGCCAGCAGCTTAGCGGAAGGGGGACAGGGGGACACTGAAGCTTTCTTT. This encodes CASSLAEGGQGDTEAFF.

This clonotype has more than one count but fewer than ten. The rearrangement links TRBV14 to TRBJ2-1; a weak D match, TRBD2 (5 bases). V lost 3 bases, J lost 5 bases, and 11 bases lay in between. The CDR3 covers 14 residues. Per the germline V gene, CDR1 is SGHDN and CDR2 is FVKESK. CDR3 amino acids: CASSQLGGNNEQFF. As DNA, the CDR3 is TGTGCCAGCAGCCAGCTTGGAGGCAACAATGAGCAGTTCTTC.

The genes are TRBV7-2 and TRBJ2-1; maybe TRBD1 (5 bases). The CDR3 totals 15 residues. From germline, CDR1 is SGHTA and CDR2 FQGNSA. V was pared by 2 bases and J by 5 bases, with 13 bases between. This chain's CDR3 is CASSLLWAGNNEQFF. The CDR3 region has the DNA TGTGCCAGCAGCTTACTTTGGGCAGGGAACAATGAGCAGTTCTTC.

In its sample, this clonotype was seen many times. This CDR3 reads CSALSPLAGVHNEQFF. In DNA form, the CDR3 reads TGCAGTGCCCTATCCCCACTAGCGGGAGTCCACAATGAGCAGTTCTTC. The V and J genes are TRBV20-1 and TRBJ2-1, with TRBD2 matching over 11 bases. Unmatched junction bases numbered 12, after V lost 6 bases and J lost 5 bases. CDR3 size: 16 residues. CDR1 and CDR2 (germline): DFQATT, SNEGSKA (reference sequence).

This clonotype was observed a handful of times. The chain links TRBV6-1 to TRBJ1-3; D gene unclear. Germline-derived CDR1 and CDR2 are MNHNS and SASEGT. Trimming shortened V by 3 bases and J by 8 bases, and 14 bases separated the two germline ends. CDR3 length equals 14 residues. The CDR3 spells CASSDPGREDTIYF. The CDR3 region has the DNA TGTGCCAGCAGTGACCCGGGAAGAGAAGACACCATATATTTT.

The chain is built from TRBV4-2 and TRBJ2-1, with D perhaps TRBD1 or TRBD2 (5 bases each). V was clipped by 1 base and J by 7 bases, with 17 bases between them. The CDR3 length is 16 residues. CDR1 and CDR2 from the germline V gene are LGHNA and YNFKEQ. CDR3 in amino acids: CASSQVLGEGKNEQFF. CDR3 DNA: TGTGCCAGCAGCCAAGTCCTGGGGGAAGGGAAGAATGAGCAGTTCTTC.

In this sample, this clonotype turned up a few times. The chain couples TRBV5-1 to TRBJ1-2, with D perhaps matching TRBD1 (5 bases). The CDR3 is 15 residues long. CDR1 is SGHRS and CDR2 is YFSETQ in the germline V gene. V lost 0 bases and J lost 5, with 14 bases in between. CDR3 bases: TGCGCCAGCAGCTTGGAACAAGAGGAGGGGTATGGCTACACCTTC. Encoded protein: CASSLEQEEGYGYTF.

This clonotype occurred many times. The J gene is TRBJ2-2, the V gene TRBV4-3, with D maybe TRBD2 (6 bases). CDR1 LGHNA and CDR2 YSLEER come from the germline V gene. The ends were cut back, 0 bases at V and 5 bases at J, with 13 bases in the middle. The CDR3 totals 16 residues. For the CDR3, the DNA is TGCGCCAGCAGCCAAGAAAGTATTGGGAGGACCGGGGAGCTGTTTTTT. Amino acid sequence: CASSQESIGRTGELFF.

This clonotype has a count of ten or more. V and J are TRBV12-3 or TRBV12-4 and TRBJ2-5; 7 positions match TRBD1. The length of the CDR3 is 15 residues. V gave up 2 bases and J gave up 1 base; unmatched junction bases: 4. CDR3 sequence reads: CASSLMGQTQETQYF. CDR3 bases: TGTGCCAGCAGTTTAATGGGACAGACCCAAGAGACCCAGTACTTC.

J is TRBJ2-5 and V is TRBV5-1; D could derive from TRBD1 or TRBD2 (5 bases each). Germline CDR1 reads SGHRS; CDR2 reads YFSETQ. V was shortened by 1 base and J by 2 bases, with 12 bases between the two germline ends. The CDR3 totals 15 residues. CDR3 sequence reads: CASSLWDGRQETQYF. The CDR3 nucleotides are TGCGCCAGCAGCTTGTGGGACGGGCGGCAAGAGACCCAGTACTTC.

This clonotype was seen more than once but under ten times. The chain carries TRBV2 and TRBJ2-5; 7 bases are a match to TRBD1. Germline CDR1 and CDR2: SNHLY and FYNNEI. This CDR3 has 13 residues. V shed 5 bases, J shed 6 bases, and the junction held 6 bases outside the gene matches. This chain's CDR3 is CASSLQGTKTQYF. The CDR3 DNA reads TGTGCCAGCAGTTTACAGGGGACCAAGACCCAGTACTTC.

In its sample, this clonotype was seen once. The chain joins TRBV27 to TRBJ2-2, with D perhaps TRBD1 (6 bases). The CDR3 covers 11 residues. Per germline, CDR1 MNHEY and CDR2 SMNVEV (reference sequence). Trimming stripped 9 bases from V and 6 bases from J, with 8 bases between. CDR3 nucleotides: TGTGCCAGAGGACAGTCCGGGGAGCTGTTTTTT. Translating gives CARGQSGELFF.